Below are 27 T cell receptor beta chains sequenced from a single sample in a study of T cell repertoires in cytomegalovirus infection. These receptors have no known antigen. Each CDR3 protein gets one entry after TCRdb re-called the reads with MiXCR. The sample shows about 270,000 distinct CDR3 sequences, about 20% of them seen only once. The material was cultured PBMCs, obtained from culture after CMV antigen stimulation. These receptor sequences come from a human donor in good health (CMV status not recorded). Some clones in this sample may be carry-over from other donors' samples.

The chain uses TRBV4-3 and TRBJ2-3, with D hard to call. Trimming pared 0 bases from V and 2 bases from J, leaving 12 bases between. Germline-derived CDR1 and CDR2 are LGHNA and YSLEER. This CDR3 comprises 16 residues. The CDR3 reads CASSQDWMSATDTQYF. CDR3 DNA: TGCGCCAGCAGCCAAGATTGGATGAGCGCCACAGATACGCAGTATTTT.

A few counts support this clonotype. This chain links TRBV9 with TRBJ2-1; D is ambiguous. Germline CDR1 and CDR2: SGDLS and YYNGEE. V shed 3 bases and J shed 0 bases, with 10 bases lying between them. The CDR3 is 15 residues long. This CDR3 is CASSGTKSSYNEQFF. In DNA, the CDR3 is TGTGCCAGCAGCGGGACGAAGAGCTCCTACAATGAGCAGTTCTTC.

This clonotype was seen a handful of times. The J gene is TRBJ2-3, the V gene TRBV24-1, with D perhaps given as TRBD1 or TRBD2 (6 bases each). Trimming took 2 bases from V and 1 from J, leaving 9 bases between them. Per the germline V gene, CDR1 is KGHDR and CDR2 is SFDVKD. The CDR3 runs 15 residues. The CDR3 sequence is CATSDWGAGTDTQYF. For the CDR3, the DNA is TGTGCCACCAGTGATTGGGGGGCAGGCACAGATACGCAGTATTTT.

In its sample, this clonotype was seen many times. The rearrangement links TRBV7-6 to TRBJ2-3; 9 bases match TRBD2. The trim removed 1 base at V and 3 bases at J, leaving 5 bases unmatched. Germline values: CDR1 SGHVS, CDR2 FNYEAQ. The CDR3 runs to 16 residues. The DNA for the CDR3 is TGTGCCAGCAGCTTAGTCGCGGGAGGGGTGACAGATACGCAGTATTTT. Protein: CASSLVAGGVTDTQYF.

This clonotype was seen ten or more times. V is TRBV7-2 and J is TRBJ1-6; weak D call: TRBD1 (5 bases). V was shortened by 2 bases and J by 9 bases, with 8 bases between the two germline ends. The CDR3 length is 13 residues. The germline V gene encodes CDR1 SGHTA and CDR2 FQGNSA. CDR3 amino acids: CASSLPGPSPLHF. The DNA of the CDR3 is TGTGCCAGCAGCTTACCAGGGCCTTCACCCCTCCACTTT.

This clonotype was recorded only once. A much larger clone lies a single base off, so this may be a read error. This chain uses TRBV7-2 with TRBJ2-4; the D gene is possibly TRBD2 (6 bases). Germline CDR1 reads SGHTA; CDR2 reads FQGNSA. The CDR3 runs 12 residues. Trimming removed 7 bases from V and 12 bases from J, with 16 bases in between. Written as DNA, the CDR3 is TGTGCCAGCACTGAAGCGGGCGACACTCAGTACTTC. Protein: CASTEAGDTQYF.

At least ten counts were recorded for this clonotype. The gene calls are TRBV28 and TRBJ2-7; 14 nucleotides match TRBD2. Germline CDR1 is MDHEN and CDR2 is SYDVKM. This CDR3 region has 14 residues. J gave up 6 bases and V 10 bases, and 8 bases lay outside the gene matches. CDR3 sequence (DNA): TGTGCCACCCGGACTAGCGGGAGGTCCCGCGAGCAGTACGTC. Residues: CATRTSGRSREQYV.

This clonotype was seen repeatedly, ten times or more. V and J are TRBV7-2 and TRBJ1-2, with a weak D call TRBD1 (5 bases). The CDR3 loop spans 15 amino acids. Between the trimmed V and J ends, which lost 1 base and 1 base, there was a span of 10 bases. Germline V gene sequence: CDR1 SGHTA, CDR2 FQGNSA. CDR3 in DNA: TGTGCCAGCAGCTTAGAAGCGGGACTTAACTATGGCTACACCTTC. This gives the protein CASSLEAGLNYGYTF.

This clonotype was observed at least ten times. The chain is built from TRBV6-2 or TRBV6-3 and TRBJ2-7; 8 nucleotides agree with TRBD1. J gave up 6 bases and V 2 bases, and 6 bases lay outside the gene matches. Germline CDR1 reads MNHEY; CDR2 reads SVGEGT. This CDR3 contains 14 residues. The CDR3 sequence: CASSYLGTGGEQYV. DNA of the CDR3: TGTGCCAGCAGTTACCTAGGGACAGGAGGCGAGCAGTACGTC.

A single count supports this clonotype. The chain carries TRBV19 and TRBJ2-2; TRBD2 might be the D (5 bases). V dropped 7 bases and J dropped 0 bases, with 9 bases sitting between them. This CDR3 comprises 14 residues. Germline V gene sequence: CDR1 LNHDA, CDR2 SQIVND (reference sequence). CDR3 residues: CASTRGSNTGELFF. The CDR3 DNA is TGTGCCAGTACTCGGGGATCGAACACCGGGGAGCTGTTTTTT.

This clonotype turned up a few times. The chain joins TRBV19 to TRBJ2-3; D gene unclear. Germline CDR1 reads LNHDA; CDR2 reads SQIVND (reference sequence). Between the trimmed V and J ends, which lost 2 bases and 4 bases, there was a span of 10 bases. This CDR3 is 14 amino acids long. The CDR3 DNA reads TGTGCCAGTAGTATAAGTGGTGTCGCAGATACGCAGTATTTT. This encodes CASSISGVADTQYF.

In this sample, this clonotype turned up a few times. The rearrangement uses TRBV27 and TRBJ2-1; D perhaps matches TRBD1 (6 bases). The CDR3 has 12 residues. Germline assignment: CDR1 MNHEY and CDR2 SMNVEV (reference sequence). V lost 8 bases, J lost 6 bases, and 11 bases lay in between. The CDR3 nucleotides are TGTGCCAGCCGACAGGTGGCCAATGAGCAGTTCTTC. As protein: CASRQVANEQFF.

This clonotype was counted a few times. The chain links TRBV11-3 to TRBJ2-5, with a tentative D call TRBD2 (6 bases). The germline gives CDR1 SGHNT, CDR2 YENEEA. The length of the CDR3 is 13 residues. Trimming shortened V by 5 bases and J by 1 base, and 8 bases separated the two germline ends. CDR3 sequence: CASSRDFQETQYF. CDR3 DNA: TGTGCCAGCAGCCGGGACTTCCAAGAGACCCAGTACTTC.

The chain is built from TRBV7-9 and TRBJ1-1, with D possibly matching TRBD1 (5 bases). The CDR3 has 15 amino acids. V lost 6 bases, J lost 0 bases, and 14 bases lay in between. Germline V gene data show CDR1 as SEHNR and CDR2 as FQNEAQ (reference sequence). CDR3 residues: CASRTAGSMNTEAFF. CDR3 bases: TGTGCCAGCAGGACAGCGGGAAGCATGAACACTGAAGCTTTCTTT.

The chain recombines TRBV20-1 with TRBJ1-5, with D possibly TRBD1 on 6 matching bases. Between the trimmed V and J ends, which lost 6 bases and 0 bases, there was a span of 9 bases. CDR3 size: 13 residues. CDR1 is DFQATT and CDR2 is SNEGSKA in the germline V gene (reference sequence). Here the CDR3 DNA reads TGCAGTGCCAGGACAGATAGCAATCAGCCCCAGCATTTT. The encoded protein is CSARTDSNQPQHF.

This clonotype has just a few counts. The chain is built from TRBV11-2 and TRBJ2-5; D may be TRBD1 (6 bases). This CDR3 is 14 amino acids long. Germline V gives CDR1 SGHAT, CDR2 FQNNGV. The V gene lost 6 bases and the J gene lost 4 bases, with 15 bases spanning the gap. The CDR3 region has the DNA TGTGCCAGCAGACCTACTGGGGGCCCAGAGACCCAGTACTTC. Its translation is CASRPTGGPETQYF. Together with reference TRBV11-2 and TRBJ2-5, the CDR3 gives the full variable domain: EAGVAQSPRYKIIEKRQSVAFWCNPISGHATLYWYQQILGQGPKLLIQFQNNGVVDDSQLPKDRFSAERLKGVDSTLKIQPAKLEDSAVYLCASRPTGGPETQYFGPGTRLLVL.

This clonotype occurred a few times. The CDR3 region is CASSPDSGTSGFYEQYF. The CDR3 region has the DNA TGTGCCAGCAGCCCAGATTCCGGGACTAGCGGATTCTACGAGCAGTACTTC. The rearrangement uses TRBV7-2 and TRBJ2-7, with 11 positions matching TRBD2. With 5 bases clipped from V and 3 bases from J, the junction kept 12 bases outside the gene matches. Per germline, CDR1 SGHTA and CDR2 FQGNSA. The CDR3 extends over 17 amino acids.

This clonotype was counted between two and nine times. V usage is TRBV4-1 and J usage is TRBJ2-7; D may be TRBD1 (5 bases). The CDR3 length is 16 residues. CDR1 MGHRA and CDR2 YSYEKL come from the germline V gene. V was pared by 1 base and J by 3 bases, with 16 bases between. The CDR3 here is CASSQVGTGLLYEQYF. CDR3 DNA sequence: TGCGCCAGCAGCCAAGTAGGAACAGGTTTACTCTACGAGCAGTACTTC.

The V gene is TRBV6-2 or TRBV6-3, the J gene TRBJ1-2; 8 nucleotides align to TRBD1. CDR3 length equals 16 residues. The junction had 6 bases not matched to a gene; V was cut back by 0 bases and J by 3 bases. In germline, CDR1 is MNHEY, CDR2 SVGEGT. CDR3 residues: CASSYSTQGADYGYTF. CDR3 coding DNA: TGTGCCAGCAGTTACTCGACCCAGGGGGCTGACTATGGCTACACCTTC.

The CDR3 protein is CATSDFDKNYGYTF. The CDR3 nucleotides are TGTGCCACCAGTGATTTCGACAAGAACTATGGCTACACCTTC. The genes are TRBV24-1 and TRBJ1-2; D is unclear. The length of the CDR3 is 14 residues. Germline values: CDR1 KGHDR, CDR2 SFDVKD. Deletions cut 1 base from V and 2 bases from J, with 7 bases between.

The chain recombines TRBV27 with TRBJ2-7; weak D call: TRBD1 (6 bases). Germline CDR1 and CDR2: MNHEY and SMNVEV (reference sequence). The CDR3 covers 15 residues. V dropped 5 bases and J dropped 2 bases, with 16 bases sitting between them. CDR3 loop: CASSPQEGGTYEQYF. The CDR3 DNA is TGTGCCAGCAGTCCGCAGGAAGGGGGAACCTACGAGCAGTACTTC.

The V gene is TRBV25-1, the J gene TRBJ2-1, with D maybe TRBD1 (5 bases). Trimming cost V 4 bases and J 0 bases, with 13 bases left between them. There are 16 residues in the CDR3. Germline V CDR1 and CDR2: MGHDK, SYGVNS. The CDR3 sequence is CASSARQSSSYNEQFF. In DNA form, the CDR3 reads TGTGCCAGCAGTGCCCGACAGTCGAGCTCCTACAATGAGCAGTTCTTC.

The V call is TRBV2, the J call TRBJ2-7; the match to TRBD1 covers 8 bases. J was trimmed by 2 bases and V by 6 bases; bases with no gene match: 9. Germline lookup yields CDR1 SNHLY and CDR2 FYNNEI. This CDR3 comprises 15 residues. CDR3 sequence (DNA): TGTGCCAGCAGGGCGACAGGGGTCGGCACCTACGAGCAGTACTTC. Protein: CASRATGVGTYEQYF. Based on the CDR3 plus reference TRBV2 and TRBJ2-7, the full variable domain is EPEVTQTPSHQVTQMGQEVILRCVPISNHLYFYWYRQILGQKVEFLVSFYNNEISEKSEIFDDQFSVERPDGSNFTLKIRSTKLEDSAMYFCASRATGVGTYEQYFGPGTRLTVT.

This clonotype was detected a few times. The genes are TRBV6-2 or TRBV6-3 and TRBJ2-3; TRBD2 aligns across 10 bases. Germline CDR1 reads MNHEY; CDR2 reads SVGEGT. Trimming cost V 5 bases and J 3 bases; bases outside gene matches: 5. This CDR3 has 15 amino acids. The CDR3 DNA reads TGTGCCAGCAGTCCTAGCGGGAGCGTTACAGATACGCAGTATTTT. Translating gives CASSPSGSVTDTQYF.

J is TRBJ1-6 and V is TRBV6-1, with TRBD1 matching 8 bases. CDR1 and CDR2 (germline): MNHNS, SASEGT. Losses at the gene ends were 6 bases for V and 4 bases for J; bases not matched to a gene: 2. CDR3 length equals 14 residues. This CDR3 reads CASRQGGYNSPLHF. The CDR3 nucleotides read TGTGCCAGCAGACAGGGGGGTTATAATTCACCCCTCCACTTT.

The gene calls are TRBV10-3 and TRBJ2-2, with D hard to call. Germline V lookup: CDR1 ENHRY, CDR2 SYGVKD. The CDR3 runs 14 residues. Deletions cut 3 bases from V and 6 bases from J, with 11 bases between. The CDR3 DNA reads as TGTGCCATCAGTGATAATGAAGTTCCCGGGGAGCTGTTTTTT. Amino acid sequence: CAISDNEVPGELFF.

A word on this clonotype: The DNA is left out, because the CDR3 cannot be placed on it with certainty; the CDR3 is given as TCRdb lists it. The rearrangement links TRBV7-5 to TRBJ2-7; the table assigns TRBD2, which was not confirmed against the DNA. TRBV7-5 is a pseudogene. The CDR3 length equals 18 residues, ends included. CDR3 residues: CISVPEASQRGSSYEQYV.